A single T cell receptor (beta chain) is shown here with its context. Diagnosing involved the use of clinical symptoms, serum thyroxine and TRAb, thyroid ultrasound and orbital computed tomography. The sample is drawn from a study of T cells in Graves' hyperthyroidism and ophthalmopathy. Germline CDR1 and CDR2: SGHTA and FQGTGA. This CDR3 spans 14 amino acids. V was clipped by 5 bases and J by 4 bases; unmatched bases: 3. It was RNA transcripts that yielded the amplified TCR beta CDR3 regions. The TCR CDR3 was amplified in a first-round RT-PCR using the HTBI primer set. TCRdb processed the multiplex PCR reads anew with MiXCR; each CDR3 protein has one entry. Counted here are 300,000 to 350,000 distinct CDR3 sequences, 15% to 20% occurring once; the ten biggest clones make up around 34%.

V usage is TRBV7-3 and J usage is TRBJ2-2, with 8 positions matching TRBD1. Sequenced sample: blood. This TCR derives from a young man with Graves' hyperthyroidism. This chain's CDR3 is CASSPGGLTGELFF. Written as DNA, the CDR3 is TGTGCCAGCAGCCCAGGGGGCCTCACCGGGGAGCTGTTTTTT.